The clone carrying this T cell receptor (beta chain) was seen only once. Repertoires were generated with immunoSEQ multiplex PCR, while TCRdb's copy carries only in-frame clones and drops some. The sample has about 270,000 clones; about 76% are singletons. These data come from a study of blood T cell repertoires in COVID-19. Overall study context: Spain, Italy and the United States supplied samples that represented acute and convalescent COVID-19.

The germline V gene has CDR1 SEHNR and CDR2 FQNEAQ (reference sequence). The CDR3 is made up of 16 amino acids. V was pared by 2 bases and J by 3 bases, with 16 bases between. The genes are TRBV7-9 and TRBJ1-1; the D is unclear. This TCR was recovered from a woman between 55 and 75 years old with active or convalescent COVID-19. The sample taken for sequencing was peripheral blood. CDR3 nucleotide sequence: TGTGCCAGCAGCTTAATGCCCCGCCAGGCGTACACTGAAGCTTTCTTT. Amino acids: CASSLMPRQAYTEAFF. Looking up the rest from reference TRBV7-9 and TRBJ1-1 gives the full variable domain: DTGVSQNPRHKITKRGQNVTFRCDPISEHNRLYWYRQTLGQGPEFLTYFQNEAQLEKSRLLSDRFSAERPKGSFSTLEIQRTEQGDSAMYLCASSLMPRQAYTEAFFGQGTRLTVV.